The rows below give T cell receptor beta chains drawn from one sample of a study of vaccination effects on CD4 cells after COVID-19. The antigens of these receptors remain unknown. Data came from immunoSEQ multiplex PCR; TCRdb stores just in-frame clones and leaves some out. Among roughly 65,000 clones listed, more than 70% were seen once. The sample was CD4+ T cells from PBMCs cultured with HCoV-NL63 spike peptides, taken before COVID-19 vaccination. The receptors come from a human donor who received a COVID-19 vaccine. Each CDR3 is given with its conserved first and last residue. The D gene is left open where the match is weak. Clone size is not always given. Where it is, it says once, few, many or a class for expanded clones.

cdr3_nt,cdr3_aa,clone_size,d_call,j_call,v_call
TGTGCCAGCAGTGAAGCAGGAGGAAGTGGGGAAGCTTTCTTT,CASSEAGGSGEAFF,.,.,TRBJ1-1,TRBV6-1
TGTGCCAGCTCTGGGGAGAGCTCCTATAATTCACCCCTCCACTTT,CASSGESSYNSPLHF,.,.,TRBJ1-6,TRBV2
TGTGCCAGCAGTGCCCAGGACAGGGGGGGCAATCAGCCCCAGCATTTT,CASSAQDRGGNQPQHF,.,TRBD1,TRBJ1-5,TRBV6-4
TGTGCCAGCAGTTACTCGAGGGGTACACGGGGGACCCAGTACTTC,CASSYSRGTRGTQYF,.,.,TRBJ2-5,TRBV6-5
TGTGCCAGCAGCCCCAACTCAGGGGGGTTCTATGGCTACACCTTC,CASSPNSGGFYGYTF,once,TRBD1,TRBJ1-2,TRBV4-2
TGTGCCAGCAGTCGGGGGACAGTGAATAATTCACCCCTCCACTTT,CASSRGTVNNSPLHF,.,TRBD1,TRBJ1-6,TRBV6-5
TGTGCCAGCACCCGGGGGGGCGACGACAATGAGCAGTTCTTC,CASTRGGDDNEQFF,.,TRBD2,TRBJ2-1,TRBV7-3
TGTGCCAGCAGCTTGGTGGCAGGGCTCACCGGGGAGCTGTTTTTT,CASSLVAGLTGELFF,.,.,TRBJ2-2,TRBV5-6
TGTGCCAGCAGTTTAGGTGGCTATGGCTACACCTTC,CASSLGGYGYTF,.,.,TRBJ1-2,TRBV28
TGTGCCAGCAGTGAAGCCCGGACTAGTGGGCCAGATACGCAGTATTTT,CASSEARTSGPDTQYF,.,TRBD2,TRBJ2-3,TRBV2
TGTGCCAGTAGACTCCAAGTGACAGCGAGGGAGACCCAGTACTTC,CASRLQVTARETQYF,once,.,TRBJ2-5,TRBV19
TGTGCCATCAGTGGTGGGATGGCGGCTAACTATGGCTACACCTTC,CAISGGMAANYGYTF,.,.,TRBJ1-2,TRBV10-3
TGCGCCAGCAGCCAAGTCGGCGGTGAAAAACTGTTTTTT,CASSQVGGEKLFF,few,.,TRBJ1-4,TRBV4-1
TGCGCCAGCAGCTCTACTTTGGGGAACACTGAAGCTTTCTTT,CASSSTLGNTEAFF,.,.,TRBJ1-1,TRBV5-1
TGTGCCAGCAGCATAGACAGCCGACTAGCCAAAAACATTCAGTACTTC,CASSIDSRLAKNIQYF,.,.,TRBJ2-4,TRBV2
TGTGCCAGCAGTCCTAGGGGAACTAATTCACCCCTCCACTTT,CASSPRGTNSPLHF,.,.,TRBJ1-6,TRBV28
TGTGCCAGCAGTTCCCCTGGCGGTAACTATGGCTACACCTTC,CASSSPGGNYGYTF,few,.,TRBJ1-2,TRBV6-6
TGCGCCAGCAGCTTGGAGGCAGCCAGAGGTTCACCCCTCCACTTT,CASSLEAARGSPLHF,.,.,TRBJ1-6,TRBV5-1
TGTGCCAGCAGCCCGTCCCAGTCGTTTTATGGCTACACCTTC,CASSPSQSFYGYTF,.,.,TRBJ1-2,TRBV14
TGTGCCAGCAGCCGGGGACTAGGGGTCACAGATACGCAGTATTTT,CASSRGLGVTDTQYF,.,TRBD2,TRBJ2-3,TRBV5-4
TGTGCCAGCAGCCCGGGGAGGGATGGCGATACGCAGTATTTT,CASSPGRDGDTQYF,.,TRBD2,TRBJ2-3,TRBV7-3
TGTGCCAGCAGCAAGTGGGGAGCGGGGGCGAACCAAGAGACCCAGTACTTC,CASSKWGAGANQETQYF,.,TRBD2,TRBJ2-5,TRBV7-9
TGTGCCAGCAGCAAGATTGTCAGCGGTGAAAAACTGTTTTTT,CASSKIVSGEKLFF,few,.,TRBJ1-4,TRBV5-6
TGTGCCAGCAGCTCGACGAAACAGGGCAACGCTAACTATGGCTACACCTTC,CASSSTKQGNANYGYTF,.,.,TRBJ1-2,TRBV5-4